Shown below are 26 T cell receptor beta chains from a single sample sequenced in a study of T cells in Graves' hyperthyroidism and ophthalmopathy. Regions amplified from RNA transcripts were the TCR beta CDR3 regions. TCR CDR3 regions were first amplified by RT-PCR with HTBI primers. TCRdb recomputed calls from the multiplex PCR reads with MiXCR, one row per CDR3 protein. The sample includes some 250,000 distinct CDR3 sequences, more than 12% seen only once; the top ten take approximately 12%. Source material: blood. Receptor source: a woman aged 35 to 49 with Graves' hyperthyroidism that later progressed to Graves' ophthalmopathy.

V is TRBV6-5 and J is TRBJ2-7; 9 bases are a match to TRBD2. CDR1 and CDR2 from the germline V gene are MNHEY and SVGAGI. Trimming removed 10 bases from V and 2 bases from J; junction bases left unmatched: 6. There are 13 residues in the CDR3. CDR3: CAIKLAGAYEQYF. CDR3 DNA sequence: TGTGCCATCAAGTTAGCGGGAGCCTACGAGCAGTACTTC.

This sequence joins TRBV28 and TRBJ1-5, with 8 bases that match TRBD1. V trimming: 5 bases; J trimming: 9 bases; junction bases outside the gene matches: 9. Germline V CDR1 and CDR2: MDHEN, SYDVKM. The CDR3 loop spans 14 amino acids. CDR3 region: CASSHGQGRVPQHF. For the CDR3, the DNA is TGTGCCAGCAGTCACGGACAGGGTAGGGTGCCCCAGCATTTT. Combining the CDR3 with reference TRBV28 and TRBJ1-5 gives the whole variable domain DVKVTQSSRYLVKRTGEKVFLECVQDMDHENMFWYRQDPGLGLRLIYFSYDVKMKEKGDIPEGYSVSREKKERFSLILESASTNQTSMYLCASSHGQGRVPQHFGDGTRLSIL.

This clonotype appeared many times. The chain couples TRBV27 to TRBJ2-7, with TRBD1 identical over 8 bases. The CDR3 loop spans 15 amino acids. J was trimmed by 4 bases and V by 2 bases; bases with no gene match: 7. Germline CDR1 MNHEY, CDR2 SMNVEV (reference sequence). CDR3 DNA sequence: TGTGCCAGCAGTTTAAGAAGGACAGGGCCTTACGAGCAGTACTTC. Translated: CASSLRRTGPYEQYF.

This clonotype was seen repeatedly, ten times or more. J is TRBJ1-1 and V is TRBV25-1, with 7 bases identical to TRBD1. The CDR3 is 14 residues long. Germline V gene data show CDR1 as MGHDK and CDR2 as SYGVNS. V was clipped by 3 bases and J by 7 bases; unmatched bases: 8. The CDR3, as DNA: TGTGCCAGCAGTGATCACTCAAGGGACAGTGAAGCTTTCTTT. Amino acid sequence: CASSDHSRDSEAFF.

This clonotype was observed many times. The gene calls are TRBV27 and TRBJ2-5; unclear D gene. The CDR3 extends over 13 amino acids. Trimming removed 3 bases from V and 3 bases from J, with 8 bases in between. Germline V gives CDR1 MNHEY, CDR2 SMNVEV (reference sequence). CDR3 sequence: CASSFNSKETQYF. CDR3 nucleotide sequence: TGTGCCAGCAGTTTCAACAGCAAAGAGACCCAGTACTTC.

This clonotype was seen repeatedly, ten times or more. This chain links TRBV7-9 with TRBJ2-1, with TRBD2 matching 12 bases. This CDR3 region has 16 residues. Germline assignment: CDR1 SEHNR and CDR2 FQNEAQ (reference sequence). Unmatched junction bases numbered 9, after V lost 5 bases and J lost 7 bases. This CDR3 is CASSRASGRARNEQFF. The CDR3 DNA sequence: TGTGCCAGCAGCCGCGCTAGCGGGAGGGCCAGAAATGAGCAGTTCTTC.

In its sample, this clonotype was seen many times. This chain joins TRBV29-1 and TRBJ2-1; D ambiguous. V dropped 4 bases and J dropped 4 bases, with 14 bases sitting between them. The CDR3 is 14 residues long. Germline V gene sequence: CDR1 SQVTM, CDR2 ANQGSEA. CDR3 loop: CSVVVAVVYNEQFF. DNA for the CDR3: TGCAGCGTTGTCGTGGCAGTGGTATACAATGAGCAGTTCTTC.

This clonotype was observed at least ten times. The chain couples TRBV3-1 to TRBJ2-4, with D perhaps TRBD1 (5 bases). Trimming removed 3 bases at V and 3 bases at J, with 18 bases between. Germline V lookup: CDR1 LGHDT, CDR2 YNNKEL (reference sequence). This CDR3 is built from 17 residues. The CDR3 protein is CASSQPGFRVSKNIQYF. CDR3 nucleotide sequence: TGTGCCAGCAGCCAGCCAGGTTTCAGGGTTAGCAAAAACATTCAGTACTTC. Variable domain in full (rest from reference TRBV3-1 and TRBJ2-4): DTAVSQTPKYLVTQMGNDKSIKCEQNLGHDTMYWYKQDSKKFLKIMFSYNNKELIINETVPNRFSPKSPDKAHLNLHINSLELGDSAVYFCASSQPGFRVSKNIQYFGAGTRLSVL.

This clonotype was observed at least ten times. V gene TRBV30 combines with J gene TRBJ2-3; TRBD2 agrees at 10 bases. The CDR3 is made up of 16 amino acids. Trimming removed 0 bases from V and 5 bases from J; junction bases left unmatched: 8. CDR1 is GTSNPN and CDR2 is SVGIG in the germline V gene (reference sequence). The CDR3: CAWSVGSGRAVDTQYF. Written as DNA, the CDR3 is TGTGCCTGGAGTGTGGGGAGCGGGAGGGCAGTAGATACGCAGTATTTT.

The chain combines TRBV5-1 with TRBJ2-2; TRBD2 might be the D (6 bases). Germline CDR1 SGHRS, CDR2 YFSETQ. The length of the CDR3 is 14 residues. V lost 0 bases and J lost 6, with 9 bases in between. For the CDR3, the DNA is TGCGCCAGCAGCTTGGCCTGGGGGGCCGGGGAGCTGTTTTTT. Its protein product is CASSLAWGAGELFF.

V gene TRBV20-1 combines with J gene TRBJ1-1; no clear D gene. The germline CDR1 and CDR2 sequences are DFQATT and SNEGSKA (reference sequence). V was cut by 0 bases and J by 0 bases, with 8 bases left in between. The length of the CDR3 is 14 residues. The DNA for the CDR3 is TGCAGTGCTAGAGATCAACTCATGAACACTGAAGCTTTCTTT. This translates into CSARDQLMNTEAFF.

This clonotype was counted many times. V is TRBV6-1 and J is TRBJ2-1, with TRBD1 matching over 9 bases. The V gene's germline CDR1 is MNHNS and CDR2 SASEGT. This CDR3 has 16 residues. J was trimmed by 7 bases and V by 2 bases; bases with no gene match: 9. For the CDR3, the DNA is TGTGCCAGCAGTGAATTGGGGACAGGGTTTAGGAATGAGCAGTTCTTC. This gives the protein CASSELGTGFRNEQFF.

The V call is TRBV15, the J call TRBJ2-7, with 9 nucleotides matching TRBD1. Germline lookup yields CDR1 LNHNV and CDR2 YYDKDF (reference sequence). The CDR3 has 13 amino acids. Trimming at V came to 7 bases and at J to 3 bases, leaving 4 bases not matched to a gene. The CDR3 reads CATTKDRGYEQYF. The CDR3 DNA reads TGTGCCACCACCAAGGACAGGGGCTACGAGCAGTACTTC.

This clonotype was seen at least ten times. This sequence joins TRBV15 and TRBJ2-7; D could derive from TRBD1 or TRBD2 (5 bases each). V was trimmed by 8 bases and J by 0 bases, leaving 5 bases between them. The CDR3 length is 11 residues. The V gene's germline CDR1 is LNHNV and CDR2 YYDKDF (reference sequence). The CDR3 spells CATGTSYEQYF. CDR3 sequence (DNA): TGTGCCACCGGGACCTCCTACGAGCAGTACTTC.

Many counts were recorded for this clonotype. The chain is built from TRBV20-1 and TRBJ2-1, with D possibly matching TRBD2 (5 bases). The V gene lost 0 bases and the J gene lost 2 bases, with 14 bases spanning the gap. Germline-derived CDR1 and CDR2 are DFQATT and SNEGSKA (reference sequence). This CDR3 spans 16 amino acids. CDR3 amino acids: CSARDLSSRAYNEQFF. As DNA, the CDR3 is TGCAGTGCTAGAGACCTCTCTAGCCGGGCCTACAATGAGCAGTTCTTC.

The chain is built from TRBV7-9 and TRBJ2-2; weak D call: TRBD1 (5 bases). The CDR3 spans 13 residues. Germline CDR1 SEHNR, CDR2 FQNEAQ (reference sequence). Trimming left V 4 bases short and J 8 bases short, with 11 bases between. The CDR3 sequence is CASSSSDSGELFF. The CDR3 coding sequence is TGTGCCAGCAGCTCTTCTGACAGTGGGGAGCTGTTTTTT.

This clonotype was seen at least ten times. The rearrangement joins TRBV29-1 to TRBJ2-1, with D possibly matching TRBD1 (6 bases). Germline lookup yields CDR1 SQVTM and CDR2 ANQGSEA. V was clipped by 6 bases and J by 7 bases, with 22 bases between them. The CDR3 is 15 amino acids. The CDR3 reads CSVLRDTQRWNEQFF. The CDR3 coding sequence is TGCAGCGTACTCCGGGACACCCAAAGGTGGAATGAGCAGTTCTTC.

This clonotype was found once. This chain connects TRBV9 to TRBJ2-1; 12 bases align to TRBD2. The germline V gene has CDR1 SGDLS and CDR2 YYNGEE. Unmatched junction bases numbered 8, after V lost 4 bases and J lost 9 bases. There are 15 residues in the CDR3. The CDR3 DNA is TGTGCCAGCAGCCTATGGACTAGCGGGATTCGTGAGCAGTTCTTC. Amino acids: CASSLWTSGIREQFF.

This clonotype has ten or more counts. CDR3 bases: TGTGCCACTTCTCGGGACTCCCAAGAGACCCAGTACTTC. Encoded protein: CATSRDSQETQYF. The genes are TRBV10-3 and TRBJ2-5; weak D call: TRBD2 (6 bases). CDR1 is ENHRY and CDR2 is SYGVKD in the germline V gene. This CDR3 has 13 amino acids. Deletions cut 10 bases from V and 1 base from J, with 13 bases between.

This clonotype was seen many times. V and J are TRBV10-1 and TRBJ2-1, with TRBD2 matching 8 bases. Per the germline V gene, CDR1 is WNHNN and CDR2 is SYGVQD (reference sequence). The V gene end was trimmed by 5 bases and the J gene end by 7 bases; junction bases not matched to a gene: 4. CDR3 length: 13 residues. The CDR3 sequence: CASSRKRGNEQFF. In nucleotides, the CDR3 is TGCGCCAGCAGTAGGAAGCGGGGGAATGAGCAGTTCTTC.

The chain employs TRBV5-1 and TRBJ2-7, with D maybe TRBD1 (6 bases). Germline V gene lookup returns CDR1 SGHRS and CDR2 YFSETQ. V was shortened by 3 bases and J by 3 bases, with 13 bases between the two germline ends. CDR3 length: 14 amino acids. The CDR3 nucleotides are TGCGCCAGCAGCTGGACAGCGAATAACTACGAGCAGTACTTC. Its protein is CASSWTANNYEQYF.

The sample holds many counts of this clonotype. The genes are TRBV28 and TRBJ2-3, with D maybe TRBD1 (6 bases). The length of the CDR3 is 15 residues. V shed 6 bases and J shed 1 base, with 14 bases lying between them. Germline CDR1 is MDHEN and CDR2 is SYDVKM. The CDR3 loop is CASRQVEGGTDTQYF. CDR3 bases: TGTGCCAGCAGACAAGTAGAGGGGGGCACAGATACGCAGTATTTT.

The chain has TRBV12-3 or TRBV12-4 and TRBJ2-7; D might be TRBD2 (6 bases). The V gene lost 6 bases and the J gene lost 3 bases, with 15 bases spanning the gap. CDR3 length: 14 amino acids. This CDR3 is CASRSDAGYYEQYF. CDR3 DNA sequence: TGTGCCAGCAGATCGGACGCGGGATACTACGAGCAGTACTTC.

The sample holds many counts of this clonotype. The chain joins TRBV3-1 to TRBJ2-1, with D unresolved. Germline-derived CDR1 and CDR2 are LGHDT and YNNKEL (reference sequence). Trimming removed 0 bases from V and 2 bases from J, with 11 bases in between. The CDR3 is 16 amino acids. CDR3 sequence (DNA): TGTGCCAGCAGCCAAGATAGTAGCAACGCCTACAATGAGCAGTTCTTC. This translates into CASSQDSSNAYNEQFF.

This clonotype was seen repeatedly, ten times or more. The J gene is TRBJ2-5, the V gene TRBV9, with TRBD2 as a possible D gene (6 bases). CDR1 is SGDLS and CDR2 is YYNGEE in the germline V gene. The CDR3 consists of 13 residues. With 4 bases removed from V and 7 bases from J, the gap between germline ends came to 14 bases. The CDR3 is CASSRSGSGTQYF. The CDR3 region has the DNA TGTGCCAGCAGCCGATCCGGGAGTGGGACCCAGTACTTC.

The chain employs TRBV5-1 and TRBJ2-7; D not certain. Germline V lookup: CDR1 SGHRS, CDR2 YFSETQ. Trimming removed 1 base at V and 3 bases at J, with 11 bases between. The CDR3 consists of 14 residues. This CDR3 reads CASSLSDTIYEQYF. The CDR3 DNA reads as TGCGCCAGCAGCTTGAGCGACACCATCTACGAGCAGTACTTC.